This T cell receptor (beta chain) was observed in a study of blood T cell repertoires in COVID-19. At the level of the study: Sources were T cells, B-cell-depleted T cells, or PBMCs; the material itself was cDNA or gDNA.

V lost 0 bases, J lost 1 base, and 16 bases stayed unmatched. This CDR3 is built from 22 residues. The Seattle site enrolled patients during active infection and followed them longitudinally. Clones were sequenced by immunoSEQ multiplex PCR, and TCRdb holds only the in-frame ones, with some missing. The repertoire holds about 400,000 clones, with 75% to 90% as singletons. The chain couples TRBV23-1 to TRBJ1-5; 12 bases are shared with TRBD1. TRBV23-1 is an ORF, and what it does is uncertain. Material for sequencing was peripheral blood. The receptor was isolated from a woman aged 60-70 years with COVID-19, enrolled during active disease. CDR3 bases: TGCGCCAGCAGTCAATCCCCTTTGGCCGGGACAGGGGGCCCGGGCAGCAATCAGCCCCAGCATTTT. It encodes CASSQSPLAGTGGPGSNQPQHF.